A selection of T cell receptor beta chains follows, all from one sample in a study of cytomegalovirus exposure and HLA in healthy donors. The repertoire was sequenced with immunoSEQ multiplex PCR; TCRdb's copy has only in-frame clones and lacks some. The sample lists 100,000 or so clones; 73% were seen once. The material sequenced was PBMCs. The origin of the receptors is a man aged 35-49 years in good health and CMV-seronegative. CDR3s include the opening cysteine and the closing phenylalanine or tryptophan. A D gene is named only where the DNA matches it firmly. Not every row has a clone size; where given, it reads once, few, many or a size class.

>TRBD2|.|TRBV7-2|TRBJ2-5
CASSPGGGLRETQYF
TGTGCCAGCAGCCCCGGTGGGGGACTAAGAGAGACCCAGTACTTC
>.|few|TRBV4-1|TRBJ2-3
CASSQVLADTQYF
TGCGCCAGCAGCCAAGTCCTAGCGGATACGCAGTATTTT
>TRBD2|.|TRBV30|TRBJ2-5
CAWTAWGAGPRGTQYF
TGTGCCTGGACAGCCTGGGGAGCGGGGCCTCGGGGGACCCAGTACTTC
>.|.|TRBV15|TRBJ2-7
CATSPGTVEQYF
TGTGCCACCAGCCCCGGTACCGTCGAGCAGTACTTC
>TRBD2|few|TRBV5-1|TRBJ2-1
CASSLAASYNEQFF
TGCGCCAGCAGCCTAGCGGCCTCATACAATGAGCAGTTCTTC
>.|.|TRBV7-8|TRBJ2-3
CASSLGTGLKADTQYF
TGTGCCAGCAGCTTAGGTACGGGTCTAAAAGCAGATACGCAGTATTTT
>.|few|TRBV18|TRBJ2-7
CASSTTEEKSYEQYF
TGTGCCAGCTCGACTACAGAAGAGAAGTCCTACGAGCAGTACTTC
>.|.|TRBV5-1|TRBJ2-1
CASSHYRDESVYNEQFF
TGCGCCAGCAGCCATTACAGGGATGAGAGTGTCTACAATGAGCAGTTCTTC
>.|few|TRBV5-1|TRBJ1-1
CASSLGQMNTEAFF
TGCGCCAGCAGCTTGGGACAAATGAACACTGAAGCTTTCTTT
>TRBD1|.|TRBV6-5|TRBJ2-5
CASSYGGRDSLSSQYF
TGTGCCAGCAGTTACGGAGGCCGGGACAGCCTATCTTCCCAGTACTTC
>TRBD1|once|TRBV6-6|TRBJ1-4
CASKGARNEKLFF
TGTGCCAGCAAGGGGGCCAGGAATGAAAAACTGTTTTTT
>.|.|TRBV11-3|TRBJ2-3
CASSLVVTDTQYF
TGTGCCAGCAGCTTAGTAGTCACAGATACGCAGTATTTT
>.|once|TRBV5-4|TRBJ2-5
CASSGGTATQETQYF
TGTGCCAGCAGCGGCGGGACAGCGACCCAAGAGACCCAGTACTTC
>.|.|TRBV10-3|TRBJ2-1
CAISQTGRSYNEQFF
TGTGCCATCAGCCAGACAGGACGGTCCTACAATGAGCAGTTCTTC
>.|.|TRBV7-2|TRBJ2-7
CASSAGFYEQYF
TGTGCCAGCAGCGCAGGGTTCTACGAGCAGTACTTC
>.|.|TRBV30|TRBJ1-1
CAWSHIRRAEAFF
TGTGCCTGGAGTCATATAAGGAGGGCCGAAGCTTTCTTT
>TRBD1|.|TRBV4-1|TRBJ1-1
CASSKGQGATEAFF
TGCGCCAGCAGCAAAGGACAGGGGGCGACTGAAGCTTTCTTT
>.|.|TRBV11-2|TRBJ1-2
CASSLRRVSHIEGYTF
TGTGCCAGCAGCTTAAGGAGGGTGTCTCATATTGAGGGCTACACCTTC
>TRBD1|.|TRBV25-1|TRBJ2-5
CASSDTVTGAQETQYF
TGTGCCAGCAGTGACACTGTGACAGGGGCCCAAGAGACCCAGTACTTC
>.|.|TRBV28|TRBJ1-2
CASSNRDGYTF
TGTGCCAGCAGCAACAGGGATGGCTACACCTTC
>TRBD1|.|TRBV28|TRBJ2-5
CASQTPRQGTETQYF
TGTGCCAGCCAAACGCCCAGACAGGGTACGGAGACCCAGTACTTC
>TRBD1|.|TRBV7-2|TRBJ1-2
CASSLRQGNGYTF
TGTGCCAGCAGCTTACGACAGGGGAATGGCTACACCTTC
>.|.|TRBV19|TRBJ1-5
CASSSPGEFNQPQHF
TGTGCCAGTAGTTCGCCAGGGGAATTCAATCAGCCCCAGCATTTT
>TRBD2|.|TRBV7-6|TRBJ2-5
CASSLVASRLAGGKETQYF
TGTGCCAGCAGCTTAGTGGCGTCGAGGCTAGCGGGGGGGAAAGAGACCCAGTACTTC
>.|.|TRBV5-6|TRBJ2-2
CASSPPLQGLVTGELFF
TGTGCCAGCAGTCCCCCTTTACAGGGTCTGGTCACCGGGGAGCTGTTTTTT
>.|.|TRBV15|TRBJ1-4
CATSRTTATNEKLFF
TGTGCCACCAGCAGGACAACCGCAACTAATGAAAAACTGTTTTTT
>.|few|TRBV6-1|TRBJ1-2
CASIEPGGNYGYTF
TGTGCCAGCATAGAACCCGGGGGTAACTATGGCTACACCTTC
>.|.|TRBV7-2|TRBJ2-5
CASSSGSGKTQYF
TGTGCCAGCAGCTCGGGGTCGGGGAAGACCCAGTACTTC
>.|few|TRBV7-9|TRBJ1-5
CASSLSKTGSNQPQHF
TGTGCCAGCAGCTTGTCCAAGACAGGATCCAATCAGCCCCAGCATTTT
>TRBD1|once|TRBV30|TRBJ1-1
CAWNRQGGTEAFF
TGTGCCTGGAATAGACAGGGGGGGACTGAAGCTTTCTTT
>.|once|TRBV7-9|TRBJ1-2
CASSLAWGPYGYTF
TGTGCCAGCAGCTTAGCGTGGGGCCCCTATGGCTACACCTTC
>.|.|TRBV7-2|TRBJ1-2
CASSLAPGDYGYTF
TGTGCCAGCAGCTTAGCCCCGGGAGACTATGGCTACACCTTC
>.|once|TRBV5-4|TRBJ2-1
CASSPRSGHSYNEQFF
TGTGCCAGCAGCCCAAGGTCGGGACATTCCTACAATGAGCAGTTCTTC
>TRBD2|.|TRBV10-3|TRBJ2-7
CAIMRLAAEGEQYF
TGTGCCATCATGAGACTAGCGGCGGAAGGGGAGCAGTACTTC
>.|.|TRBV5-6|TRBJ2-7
CASSLGGPYEQYF
TGTGCCAGCAGCCTAGGGGGTCCCTACGAGCAGTACTTC
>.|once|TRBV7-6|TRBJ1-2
CASSLFTGNLRGYTF
TGTGCCAGCAGCTTATTTACAGGGAATCTGAGAGGCTACACCTTC
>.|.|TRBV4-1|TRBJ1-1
CASSQEFKHGAPRNFF
TGCGCCAGCAGCCAAGAGTTTAAACACGGCGCTCCTAGGAACTTCTTT
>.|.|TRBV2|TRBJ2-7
CASSVTGITIEQYF
TGTGCCAGCAGTGTCACAGGGATTACTATAGAGCAGTACTTC
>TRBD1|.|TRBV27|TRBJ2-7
CASSRSISGQGYYEQYF
TGTGCCAGCAGCCGATCTATTTCGGGACAGGGTTACTACGAGCAGTACTTC
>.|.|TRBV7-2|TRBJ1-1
CASSSSVGTEAFF
TGTGCCAGCAGTTCCTCAGTTGGCACTGAAGCTTTCTTT
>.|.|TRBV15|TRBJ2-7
CATSTPGQTYEQYF
TGTGCCACCAGCACTCCCGGACAGACCTACGAGCAGTACTTC
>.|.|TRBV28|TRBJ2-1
CASSSLDSRHGNEQFF
TGTGCCAGCAGTAGCCTAGACAGCCGCCACGGCAATGAGCAGTTCTTC
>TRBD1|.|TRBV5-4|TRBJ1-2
CASSGPGTGIPGYTF
TGTGCCAGCAGCGGACCCGGGACAGGGATCCCCGGCTACACCTTC